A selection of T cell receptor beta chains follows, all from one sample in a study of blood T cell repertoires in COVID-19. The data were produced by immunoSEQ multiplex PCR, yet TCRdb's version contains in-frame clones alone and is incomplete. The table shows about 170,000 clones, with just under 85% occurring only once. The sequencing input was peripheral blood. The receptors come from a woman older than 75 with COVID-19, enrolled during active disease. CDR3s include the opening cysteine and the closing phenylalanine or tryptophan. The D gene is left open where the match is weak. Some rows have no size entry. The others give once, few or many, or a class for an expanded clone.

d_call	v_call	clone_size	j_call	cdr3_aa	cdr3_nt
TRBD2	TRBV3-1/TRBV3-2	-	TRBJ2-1	CASSHTTSGAYNEQFF	TGTGCCAGCAGCCATACTACTAGCGGGGCCTACAATGAGCAGTTCTTC
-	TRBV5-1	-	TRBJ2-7	CASSLVQGYEQYF	TGCGCCAGCAGCTTGGTACAGGGTTACGAGCAGTACTTC
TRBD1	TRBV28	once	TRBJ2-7	CASTKDRGVYEQYF	TGTGCCAGCACTAAGGACAGGGGCGTCTACGAGCAGTACTTC
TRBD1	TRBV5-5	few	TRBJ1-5	CASSSVGGRGQQPQHF	TGTGCCAGCAGCTCCGTGGGGGGCAGGGGGCAACAGCCCCAGCATTTT
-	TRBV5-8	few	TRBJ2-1	CASSFVGRSGNEQFF	TGTGCCAGCAGCTTTGTCGGGAGATCCGGAAATGAGCAGTTCTTC
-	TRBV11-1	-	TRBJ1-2	CASSFSGTIYGYTF	TGTGCCAGCAGCTTTTCGGGGACAATCTATGGCTACACCTTC
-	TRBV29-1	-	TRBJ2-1	CSVEPQGSYNEQFF	TGCAGCGTTGAACCCCAGGGGTCCTACAATGAGCAGTTCTTC
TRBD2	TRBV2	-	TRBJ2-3	CASKSGLAGGDTQYF	TGTGCCAGCAAGTCCGGACTAGCGGGAGGGGATACGCAGTATTTT
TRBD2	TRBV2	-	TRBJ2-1	CASRSLLAGADNEQFF	TGTGCCAGCAGAAGCCTACTAGCGGGGGCCGACAATGAGCAGTTCTTC
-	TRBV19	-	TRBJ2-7	CASRSGPSPYEQYF	TGTGCCAGTCGCAGCGGGCCCAGTCCCTACGAGCAGTACTTC
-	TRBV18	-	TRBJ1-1	CASSLGLPGDTEAFF	TGTGCCAGCTCACTTGGGCTCCCGGGGGACACTGAAGCTTTCTTT
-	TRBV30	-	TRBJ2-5	CAWSVKGEETQYF	TGTGCCTGGAGTGTAAAGGGAGAGGAGACCCAGTACTTC
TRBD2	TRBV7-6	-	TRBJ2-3	CASRGAGGSTDTQYF	TGTGCCAGCAGGGGCGCGGGAGGGAGCACAGATACGCAGTATTTT
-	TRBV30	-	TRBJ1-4	CAWSVHGGEKLFF	TGTGCCTGGAGTGTACACGGCGGGGAAAAACTGTTTTTT
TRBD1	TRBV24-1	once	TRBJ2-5	CATSGGQGGETQYF	TGTGCCACCAGTGGGGGACAGGGGGGAGAGACCCAGTACTTC
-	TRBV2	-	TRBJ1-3	CASGRIFGGTIYF	TGTGCCAGCGGGAGGATTTTTGGGGGCACCATATATTTT
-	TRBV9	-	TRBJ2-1	CASSVVTGEGEQFF	TGTGCCAGCAGCGTAGTAACGGGGGAAGGTGAGCAGTTCTTC
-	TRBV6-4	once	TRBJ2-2	CASSMGGNTGELFF	TGTGCCAGCTCAATGGGGGGGAACACCGGGGAGCTGTTTTTT
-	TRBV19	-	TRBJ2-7	CASSIDPATNYEQYF	TGTGCCAGTAGTATAGATCCTGCAACTAACTACGAGCAGTACTTC
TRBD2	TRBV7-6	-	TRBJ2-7	CASSAIAGGGENEQYF	TGTGCCAGCAGCGCGATAGCGGGAGGAGGAGAGAACGAGCAGTACTTC
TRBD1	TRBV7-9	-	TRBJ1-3	CASSRAVTGPGNTIYF	TGTGCCAGCAGCCGAGCCGTGACAGGGCCCGGAAACACCATATATTTT
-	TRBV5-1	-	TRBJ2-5	CASRGEETQYF	TGCGCCAGCAGAGGGGAAGAGACCCAGTACTTC
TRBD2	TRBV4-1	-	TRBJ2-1	CASSQDGAGGSYNEQFF	TGCGCCAGCAGCCAAGATGGGGCGGGGGGCTCCTACAATGAGCAGTTCTTC
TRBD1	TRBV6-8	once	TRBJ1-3	CASSSKDRGRANTIYF	TGTGCCAGCAGTTCTAAGGACAGGGGGCGGGCAAACACCATATATTTT
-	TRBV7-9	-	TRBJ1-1	CASSRRGGAGPFGEAFF	TGTGCCAGCAGCCGGAGGGGCGGGGCAGGACCCTTCGGTGAAGCTTTCTTT
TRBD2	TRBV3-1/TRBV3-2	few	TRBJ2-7	CASSHWGGYEQYF	TGTGCCAGCAGCCATTGGGGGGGCTACGAGCAGTACTTC
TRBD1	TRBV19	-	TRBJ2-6	CASSPGQGALGANVLTF	TGTGCCAGTAGTCCGGGACAGGGGGCGCTTGGGGCCAACGTCCTGACTTTC
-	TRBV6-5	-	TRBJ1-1	CASSSEVRAFF	TGTGCCAGCAGTTCCGAGGTTCGGGCTTTCTTT